The present T cell receptor beta chain was sequenced within a study of blood T cell repertoires in COVID-19 (dated by TCRdb to the early 2020s). Broadly, across the study: The collaborator samples originated in the United States, Italy and Spain and spanned the acute and convalescent phases of COVID-19. The prospective study material was composed of cDNA or gDNA derived from T cells, B-cell-depleted T cells, or PBMCs. Sample metadata almost always included a de-identified subject ID, COVID-19 status, age in years and sex. Where available, HLA class I and class II types were obtained from metadata supplied by the sample provider rather than from assay-based typing. The repertoires were released in a freely available public database intended as a resource for research on the immune response to SARS-CoV-2. Samples came from the ongoing ImmuneRACE study (first 160 participants) plus 1,254 subjects from 6 global collaborators. Subjects who had been exposed to COVID-19, were actively infected with it, or had recovered from it provided the deeply sampled blood TCRbeta repertoires that made up the dataset. The paper as a whole reports these results and caveats: Clinical and demographic metadata were provided uncurated, with the amount varying by source and participant.

The germline V gene supplies CDR1 SNHLY and CDR2 FYNNEI. The CDR3 contains 14 residues, cysteine and phenylalanine counted. Solely the CDR3 DNA is kept, with 42 bases framed from the first base. The germline ends are 9 bases apart after V is trimmed by 4 bases and J by 0 bases. TCRbeta CDR3 regions were amplified from genomic DNA by means of the immunoSEQ Assay, a bias-controlled multiplex PCR. The authors' analysis ran thus. The number of nucleated cells in each sample was estimated from the amplification of reference gene primers within the assay. Sequence reads were collapsed and filtered to measure the absolute abundance of every unique TCRbeta CDR3 rearrangement. Productive Simpson clonality was computed per sample as the square root of Simpson's diversity index over productive rearrangements. The table was pulled from immuneACCESS by TCRdb, which kept in-frame rearrangements only. Such tables lose some clones; where checked, under half of the loss comes from unresolved V genes, and the rest has no known cause. That table furnishes V, J and clone size, whereas the DNA furnished D and trimming. This sample has approximately 210,000 clones in its table, and 86% of those were observed once. The top ten clonotypes cover 0.78% of the sample.

Concerning this clone itself: Its recognized antigen is unknown. No quality values exist for individual bases; no much larger clone is one base distant.

Whole blood was collected in K2EDTA tubes by collaborating institutions according to the institutions' own protocols. For TCRbeta analysis, collaborator samples were shipped as frozen whole blood, as isolated PBMCs, or as DNA extracted from either sample type. Sequenced material: peripheral blood. This clonotype was obtained from a woman in her 70s with acute or convalescent COVID-19. The chain links TRBV2 with TRBJ1-1, and perhaps TRBD1 as D gene, on 6 matching bases. The DNA is TGTGCCAGCAGTGTACAGGGTATGAACACTGAAGCTTTCTTT. Translated, it gives CASSVQGMNTEAFF.